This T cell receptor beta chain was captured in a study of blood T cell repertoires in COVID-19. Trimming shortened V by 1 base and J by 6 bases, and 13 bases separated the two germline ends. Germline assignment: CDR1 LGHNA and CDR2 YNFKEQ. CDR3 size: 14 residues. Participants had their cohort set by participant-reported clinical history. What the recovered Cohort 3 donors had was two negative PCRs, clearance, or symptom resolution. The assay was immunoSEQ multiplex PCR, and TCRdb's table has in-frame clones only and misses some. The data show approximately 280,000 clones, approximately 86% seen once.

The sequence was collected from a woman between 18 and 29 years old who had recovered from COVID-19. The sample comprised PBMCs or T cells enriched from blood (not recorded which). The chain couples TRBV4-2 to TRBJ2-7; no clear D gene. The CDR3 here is CASSQGQGWSEQYF. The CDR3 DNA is TGTGCCAGCAGCCAAGGCCAAGGTTGGAGCGAGCAGTACTTC.